This T cell receptor (beta chain) was sequenced during a study of blood T cell repertoires in COVID-19. For the study at large: Sites across the United States, Italy and Spain contributed samples from acute and convalescent COVID-19. PBMCs, B-cell-depleted T cells, or T cells provided the cDNA or gDNA that made up the material.

The CDR3 runs 16 residues. V lost 5 bases and J 0 bases, leaving 16 bases between the germline ends. Germline loops: CDR1 SEHNR, CDR2 FQNEAQ (reference sequence). Source study methods: Estimation of nucleated cell counts relied on the amplification of reference gene primers. Assay: immunoSEQ multiplex PCR; the TCRdb copy retains only in-frame clones and omits some. Clonal size and the V and J genes are those of that table, whereas D and trimming came from the DNA. The sample gives roughly 150,000 clones, 84% of which show up once; over 35% is in the top ten. This clone has a single count. The rearrangement links TRBV7-9 to TRBJ1-1; D is possibly TRBD1 (6 bases). Sequencing was done on a sample of peripheral blood. The TCR comes from a human donor in a cohort sampled during active COVID-19. CDR3: CASSAREGVMNTEAFF. As DNA, the CDR3 is TGTGCCAGCAGCGCACGGGAGGGGGTCATGAACACTGAAGCTTTCTTT. The variable domain in full, with the rest retrieved from reference TRBV7-9 and TRBJ1-1, is DTGVSQNPRHKITKRGQNVTFRCDPISEHNRLYWYRQTLGQGPEFLTYFQNEAQLEKSRLLSDRFSAERPKGSFSTLEIQRTEQGDSAMYLCASSAREGVMNTEAFFGQGTRLTVV.